A single sample is the source of the 21 T cell receptor beta chains below, sequenced in a study of identical twins (TCRdb year 2016). Receptors were amplified or captured by 5' RACE. The sequencer listed for this sample is Illumina HiSeq 2000. The raw public reads went through TCRdb reprocessing: fastp at Q25, MiXCR clone calling, in-frame beta chains kept. Rows merge per CDR3 protein into single entries with the most common DNA and genes. This sample has roughly 770,000 distinct CDR3 sequences in its table, and around a sixth of those were observed once. The ten most abundant clones make up 13% of the sample. The sample also formed part of further work on T cells expressing NK-cell markers.

What was sequenced was PBMCs. The receptors come from a woman between 18 and 30 years old in good health.

This clonotype appeared a single time. The chain links TRBV12-3 or TRBV12-4 to TRBJ2-5; 7 bases are a match to TRBD1. The V segment lost 6 bases and the J segment 3 bases; nucleotides outside the gene matches: 10. The CDR3 runs to 15 residues. In DNA, the CDR3 is TGTGCCAGCAGCCCGTTCCGACAGGGTAAAGAGACCCAGTACTTC. Its protein product is CASSPFRQGKETQYF.

The J gene is TRBJ1-1, the V gene TRBV9; no firm D call. The CDR3 has 13 amino acids. Germline V gene sequence: CDR1 SGDLS, CDR2 YYNGEE. Trimming pared 0 bases from V and 8 bases from J, leaving 11 bases between. The CDR3, as DNA: TGTGCCAGCAGCGTAGCAGGCACGCCGGAAGCTTTCTTT. Translation gives CASSVAGTPEAFF.

The V and J genes are TRBV7-6 and TRBJ1-1; 10 nucleotides agree with TRBD1. The length of the CDR3 is 16 residues. The junction had 8 bases not matched to a gene; V was cut back by 1 base and J by 6 bases. Germline CDR1 reads SGHVS; CDR2 reads FNYEAQ. The CDR3 loop reads CASSLGPGQGLPEAFF. CDR3 sequence (DNA): TGTGCCAGCAGCTTAGGCCCGGGACAGGGGTTGCCTGAAGCTTTCTTT.

In this sample, this clonotype turned up a few times. The DNA for the CDR3 is TGTGCCAGCAGTCAACGGGACAGGAGCACCGGGGAGCTGTTTTTT. Translating it yields CASSQRDRSTGELFF. This chain uses TRBV6-1 with TRBJ2-2, with 8 bases that match TRBD1. The trim removed 5 bases at V and 4 bases at J, leaving 6 bases unmatched. The CDR3 covers 15 residues. Germline loops: CDR1 MNHNS, CDR2 SASEGT.

This chain connects TRBV7-6 to TRBJ2-1; tentatively, D is TRBD2 (6 bases). V dropped 6 bases and J dropped 4 bases, with 10 bases sitting between them. The CDR3 length is 13 residues. Germline V gives CDR1 SGHVS, CDR2 FNYEAQ. CDR3: CASSIAEYNEQFF. As DNA, the CDR3 is TGTGCCAGCAGTATAGCGGAATACAATGAGCAGTTCTTC.

A few counts support this clonotype. The chain couples TRBV9 to TRBJ2-5; 11 bases fit TRBD2. The CDR3 loop spans 15 amino acids. Per germline, CDR1 SGDLS and CDR2 YYNGEE. V gave up 0 bases and J gave up 5 bases; unmatched junction bases: 3. The CDR3 DNA is TGTGCCAGCAGCGTAGGACTAGCGGGGTTTGAGACCCAGTACTTC. It codes for CASSVGLAGFETQYF.

In this sample, this clonotype turned up a few times. The V gene is TRBV7-3, the J gene TRBJ2-1, with 9 positions matching TRBD1. Germline values: CDR1 SGHTA, CDR2 FQGTGA. This CDR3 contains 15 residues. V gave up 7 bases and J gave up 4 bases; unmatched junction bases: 8. CDR3 DNA: TGTGCCAGCACCAGACAGGGGGGGGCTTACAATGAGCAGTTCTTC. This gives the protein CASTRQGGAYNEQFF.

This chain uses TRBV7-2 with TRBJ2-1; D gene unclear. The germline V gene encodes CDR1 SGHTA and CDR2 FQGNSA. Trimming removed 5 bases at V and 1 base at J, with 9 bases between. The length of the CDR3 is 14 residues. Here the CDR3 reads CASSIRPSYNEQFF. DNA for the CDR3: TGTGCCAGCAGCATACGACCTTCCTACAATGAGCAGTTCTTC.

Here the CDR3 reads CASSQTASGRYNEQFF. CDR3 bases: TGTGCCAGCAGCCAAACTGCTAGCGGGAGGTACAATGAGCAGTTCTTC. The rearrangement uses TRBV7-2 and TRBJ2-1; 11 bases map to TRBD2. CDR1 is SGHTA and CDR2 is FQGNSA in the germline V gene. The V segment lost 5 bases and the J segment 4 bases; nucleotides outside the gene matches: 7. This CDR3 has 16 amino acids.

This clonotype was detected ten times or more. The chain couples TRBV10-3 to TRBJ2-1; 8 bases align to TRBD1. The CDR3 is 14 amino acids. Trimming cost V 4 bases and J 4 bases; bases outside gene matches: 3. The germline V gene has CDR1 ENHRY and CDR2 SYGVKD. The CDR3 DNA reads TGTGCCATCAGTGGGACAGGGAGGTACAATGAGCAGTTCTTC. This translates into CAISGTGRYNEQFF.

This clonotype was observed a few times. This sequence joins TRBV18 and TRBJ2-7, with D possibly being TRBD1 or TRBD2 (5 bases each). Germline loops: CDR1 KGHSH, CDR2 LQKENI. This CDR3 is built from 17 residues. The ends were cut back, 0 bases at V and 7 bases at J, with 22 bases in the middle. The CDR3 here is CASSPPNRKGPYSEQYF. CDR3 in DNA: TGTGCCAGCTCACCACCGAATCGAAAGGGACCTTATTCGGAGCAGTACTTC.

This clonotype was detected only a few times. The V gene is TRBV7-9, the J gene TRBJ2-5; maybe TRBD2 (5 bases). The CDR3 has 14 amino acids. Trimming removed 6 bases from V and 5 bases from J, with 16 bases in between. Germline CDR1 is SEHNR and CDR2 is FQNEAQ (reference sequence). Written as DNA, the CDR3 is TGTGCCAGCAGGGACTCGACGGGCTGGGAGACCCAGTACTTC. This translates into CASRDSTGWETQYF. The full variable domain, in which reference TRBV7-9 and TRBJ2-5 provide the parts outside the CDR3, is DTGVSQNPRHKITKRGQNVTFRCDPISEHNRLYWYRQTLGQGPEFLTYFQNEAQLEKSRLLSDRFSAERPKGSFSTLEIQRTEQGDSAMYLCASRDSTGWETQYFGPGTRLLVL.

This clonotype was detected ten times or more. The V call is TRBV7-9, the J call TRBJ1-1; 7 positions match TRBD1. V lost 3 bases and J lost 12; bases outside the gene matches: 10. Germline CDR1 reads SEHNR; CDR2 reads FQNEAQ (reference sequence). The CDR3 has 13 amino acids. The CDR3 coding sequence is TGTGCCAGCAGCTTTAGCCAACAACAGGGGTCTTTCTTT. Translated, it gives CASSFSQQQGSFF.

In its sample, this clonotype was seen a few times. The chain links TRBV12-3 or TRBV12-4 to TRBJ1-6; TRBD1 is a possible D gene (5 bases). Trimming shortened V by 3 bases and J by 9 bases, and 12 bases separated the two germline ends. CDR3 length: 14 residues. Here the CDR3 reads CASSLLRRGSPLHF. CDR3 nucleotide sequence: TGTGCCAGCAGTTTGTTACGGAGGGGTTCACCCCTCCACTTT.

This clonotype has more than one count but fewer than ten. In DNA, the CDR3 is TGCGCCAGCAGCATGAGGACAGCAATGAACACTGAAGCTTTCTTT. Translated: CASSMRTAMNTEAFF. V gene TRBV5-1 combines with J gene TRBJ1-1; D may be TRBD1 (6 bases). V was cut by 4 bases and J by 0 bases, with 13 bases left in between. CDR1 is SGHRS, CDR2 YFSETQ, per germline. The CDR3 spans 15 residues.

This clonotype was detected a few times. This chain links TRBV7-2 with TRBJ2-1; TRBD2 agrees at 10 bases. This CDR3 spans 16 amino acids. Looked up from germline, CDR1 is SGHTA and CDR2 is FQGNSA. The V segment lost 4 bases and the J segment 2 bases; nucleotides outside the gene matches: 5. DNA of the CDR3: TGTGCCAGCAGCTCAGGACTAGCGGCGACCTACAATGAGCAGTTCTTC. It specifies CASSSGLAATYNEQFF.

The V call is TRBV20-1, the J call TRBJ2-2; 10 nucleotides align to TRBD1. Germline V gene lookup returns CDR1 DFQATT and CDR2 SNEGSKA (reference sequence). The CDR3 has 14 residues. V gave up 6 bases and J gave up 3 bases; unmatched junction bases: 4. The CDR3 spells CSAPGQGYTGELFF. Written as DNA, the CDR3 is TGCAGTGCCCCGGGACAGGGGTACACCGGGGAGCTGTTTTTT.

This clonotype was seen more than once but under ten times. The genes are TRBV4-2 and TRBJ2-2; D is ambiguous. V gave up 2 bases and J gave up 1 base, with 8 bases separating them. Germline CDR1 LGHNA, CDR2 YNFKEQ. The CDR3 has 15 amino acids. CDR3: CASSQSKGNTGELFF. The CDR3 DNA reads as TGTGCCAGCAGCCAATCCAAGGGGAACACCGGGGAGCTGTTTTTT.

This chain uses TRBV7-2 with TRBJ1-5; D remains ambiguous. V lost 4 bases and J 7 bases, leaving 11 bases between the germline ends. In germline, CDR1 is SGHTA, CDR2 FQGNSA. The CDR3 consists of 13 residues. The CDR3 is CASSSWGSQPQHF. In DNA, the CDR3 is TGTGCCAGCAGCTCCTGGGGAAGCCAGCCCCAGCATTTT.

This clonotype was seen only a few times. The chain has TRBV12-3 or TRBV12-4 and TRBJ1-1; D not resolved. CDR3 length equals 12 residues. V lost 2 bases and J lost 10, with 11 bases in between. Written as DNA, the CDR3 is TGTGCCAGCAGTTTACCCCCACTAGGAGCTTTCTTT. Protein product: CASSLPPLGAFF.

This rearrangement joins TRBV5-1 to TRBJ2-1, with 16 bases fitting TRBD2. V shed 7 bases and J 8 bases; nucleotides not matched to a gene: 9. The CDR3 runs 16 residues. Germline V gene sequence: CDR1 SGHRS, CDR2 YFSETQ. The CDR3 protein is CASATPGLAGGDEQFF. The CDR3 nucleotides read TGCGCCAGCGCAACTCCGGGACTAGCGGGAGGGGATGAGCAGTTCTTC.